Listed below are T cell receptor beta chains from one sample, sequenced in a study of cytomegalovirus exposure and HLA in healthy donors. Profiled with immunoSEQ multiplex PCR; TCRdb holds only in-frame clones, not every one. The repertoire consists of 200,000 or so clones, with about nine tenths occurring once and the leading ten covering roughly 2%. The source material was PBMCs. These receptors were taken from a young woman in good health and CMV-seropositive. CDR3s include the opening cysteine and the closing phenylalanine or tryptophan. The D gene is left open where the match is weak. The size field is filled for only some rows; it gives once, few, many or a size class.

TRBV6-5	NA	TRBJ2-2	NA	CATNKGAGELFF	TGTGCCACCAATAAGGGAGCCGGGGAGCTGTTTTTT
TRBV6-6	NA	TRBJ2-1	NA	CASSPGNNEQFF	TGTGCCAGCAGTCCCGGTAACAATGAGCAGTTCTTC
TRBV14	NA	TRBJ1-5	TRBD1	CASSVRQGFEENQPQHF	TGTGCCAGCAGCGTGAGACAGGGTTTCGAGGAGAATCAGCCCCAGCATTTT
TRBV9	NA	TRBJ2-3	TRBD2	CASSIGTSGRTDTQYF	TGTGCCAGCAGCATTGGGACTAGCGGGAGGACAGATACGCAGTATTTT
TRBV5-1	NA	TRBJ1-1	NA	CASSFAGATEAFF	TGCGCCAGCAGCTTCGCGGGGGCGACTGAAGCTTTCTTT
TRBV28	NA	TRBJ2-2	TRBD1	CASSNLDRGVTGELFF	TGTGCCAGCAGTAACCTCGACAGGGGTGTCACCGGGGAGCTGTTTTTT
TRBV28	NA	TRBJ1-2	TRBD1	CASSSDRGRVRGYTF	TGTGCCAGCAGTTCCGACAGGGGGCGAGTTAGGGGCTACACCTTC
TRBV19	NA	TRBJ1-2	TRBD1	CASSLLGQGGNYGYTF	TGTGCCAGTAGCCTCCTCGGACAGGGAGGGAACTATGGCTACACCTTC
TRBV7-6	NA	TRBJ2-5	NA	CASSSQETQYF	TGTGCCAGCAGCTCGCAAGAGACCCAGTACTTC
TRBV4-1	NA	TRBJ2-7	TRBD2	CASSQVNMGLAGDEQYF	TGCGCCAGCAGCCAAGTAAATATGGGGCTAGCGGGAGACGAGCAGTACTTC
TRBV7-2	NA	TRBJ1-2	NA	CASSSRVYNYGYTF	TGTGCCAGCAGCTCCAGGGTCTATAACTATGGCTACACCTTC
TRBV5-1	NA	TRBJ2-1	TRBD2	CASSSEREVSNEQFF	TGCGCCAGCAGCTCGGAGCGGGAGGTCAGCAATGAGCAGTTCTTC
TRBV5-1	NA	TRBJ1-2	TRBD1	CASSWDRGDGYTF	TGCGCCAGCAGCTGGGACAGGGGGGATGGCTACACCTTC
TRBV27	NA	TRBJ1-2	NA	CASSLTATYGYTF	TGTGCCAGCAGTTTAACAGCTACCTATGGCTACACCTTC
TRBV28	many	TRBJ1-5	NA	CASSSGGEGANQPQHF	TGTGCCAGCAGTTCGGGGGGCGAAGGGGCTAATCAGCCCCAGCATTTT
TRBV5-1	few	TRBJ2-7	TRBD2	CASSVLAGGGYEQYF	TGCGCCAGCAGCGTACTAGCGGGAGGGGGCTACGAGCAGTACTTC
TRBV7-6	NA	TRBJ2-1	NA	CASSLTGQHNEQFF	TGTGCCAGCAGCTTAACTGGACAACACAATGAGCAGTTCTTC
TRBV6-6	NA	TRBJ2-3	NA	CASMEGRADTQYF	TGTGCCAGCATGGAGGGAAGGGCAGATACGCAGTATTTT
TRBV9	NA	TRBJ1-1	NA	CASSVLSGARHEAFF	TGTGCCAGCAGCGTTCTATCAGGGGCCCGACACGAAGCTTTCTTT
TRBV19	NA	TRBJ2-1	NA	CASTPGPSSYNEQFF	TGTGCCAGTACCCCGGGTCCCAGCTCCTACAATGAGCAGTTCTTC
TRBV6-5	NA	TRBJ1-1	NA	CASILGGGFRAFF	TGTGCCAGCATTTTAGGTGGAGGGTTTAGAGCTTTCTTT
TRBV29-1	NA	TRBJ2-3	TRBD1	CSVRGQENAFSTDTQYF	TGCAGCGTCAGAGGACAGGAGAACGCTTTTAGCACAGATACGCAGTATTTT
TRBV27	NA	TRBJ1-2	NA	CASSEQSDYGYTF	TGTGCCAGCAGTGAACAGTCTGACTATGGCTACACCTTC
TRBV9	NA	TRBJ2-1	NA	CASSHPGGSFSYNEQFF	TGTGCCAGCAGCCACCCTGGGGGGAGTTTTTCCTACAATGAGCAGTTCTTC
TRBV30	NA	TRBJ2-2	NA	CAWGRGNGELFF	TGTGCCTGGGGTCGGGGGAACGGGGAGCTGTTTTTT
TRBV6-1	NA	TRBJ1-4	TRBD1	CASSSGTGVEKLFF	TGTGCCAGCAGTTCCGGGACAGGGGTTGAAAAACTGTTTTTT
TRBV12-2	NA	TRBJ1-2	NA	CASRPPSGVSPNYGYTF	TGTGCAAGTCGCCCCCCAAGCGGGGTCTCACCTAACTATGGCTACACCTTC
TRBV7-9	NA	TRBJ2-1	TRBD2	CASVRGSGNYNEQFF	TGTGCCAGCGTCCGCGGTAGCGGGAACTACAATGAGCAGTTCTTC
TRBV19	few	TRBJ1-2	TRBD1	CASIPGTGRFYTF	TGTGCCAGTATCCCTGGGACAGGGAGGTTTTACACCTTC